Listed below are T cell receptor beta chains from one sample, sequenced in a study of cytomegalovirus exposure and HLA in healthy donors. Sequencing used immunoSEQ multiplex PCR; TCRdb keeps in-frame clones, though not all of them. This table holds roughly 69,000 clones, 73% found once. Material for sequencing was PBMCs. Every receptor here comes from a man in his forties or fifties in good health and CMV-seronegative. Each CDR3 is given with its conserved first and last residue. The order of the fields is V gene, clone size, J gene, D gene, CDR3 protein, CDR3 DNA. A D gene is named only where the DNA matches it firmly. Size is stated for part of the rows, as once, few or many counts, or as a class when the clone is expanded.

>TRBV5-1|.|TRBJ1-4|.
CASSRLGGGEKLFF
TGCGCCAGCAGCCGCCTTGGGGGAGGGGAAAAACTGTTTTTT
>TRBV27|.|TRBJ1-6|.
CASSLGGARFISPLHF
TGTGCCAGCAGTTTAGGAGGGGCGAGGTTTATCTCACCCCTCCACTTT
>TRBV5-6|.|TRBJ1-1|.
CASSLLSAGSAFF
TGTGCCAGCAGCTTGTTGTCGGCAGGGTCGGCTTTCTTT
>TRBV15|.|TRBJ1-2|.
CATSTRQTTNYGYTF
TGTGCCACCAGCACACGACAGACCACTAACTATGGCTACACCTTC
>TRBV27|.|TRBJ2-7|TRBD2
CASSGGNREQYF
TGTGCCAGCTCGGGGGGAAATAGGGAGCAGTACTTC
>TRBV7-6|.|TRBJ2-5|TRBD1
CASSFGTGDQETQYF
TGTGCCAGCAGCTTTGGGACAGGGGATCAAGAGACCCAGTACTTC
>TRBV10-2|few|TRBJ2-3|TRBD2
CARLGGARPLVSF
TGCGCCAGGCTCGGGGGGGCCCGGCCCTTGGTAAGTTTT
>TRBV5-1|.|TRBJ1-4|TRBD1
CASSLQGANEKLFF
TGCGCCAGCAGCTTGCAGGGGGCTAATGAAAAACTGTTTTTT
>TRBV19|.|TRBJ2-1|.
CASRGLAGAGNEQFF
TGTGCCAGTAGGGGACTGGCGGGGGCGGGGAATGAGCAGTTCTTC
>TRBV6-4|many|TRBJ2-1|.
CASRVGQYNEQFF
TGTGCCAGCAGGGTCGGACAGTACAATGAGCAGTTCTTC
>TRBV9|.|TRBJ1-1|.
CASSVELQGSGTEAFF
TGTGCCAGCAGCGTAGAACTACAAGGGAGCGGCACTGAAGCTTTCTTT
>TRBV5-1|once|TRBJ2-3|.
CASSLVGLASTDTQYF
TGCGCCAGCAGCTTGGTCGGGCTAGCGTCAACAGATACGCAGTATTTT
>TRBV2|.|TRBJ2-1|.
CATVGGPVHEQFF
TGTGCCACCGTCGGCGGGCCGGTCCATGAGCAGTTCTTC
>TRBV7-9|.|TRBJ2-5|TRBD1
CASSSETGPKGETQYF
TGTGCCAGCAGCTCAGAGACAGGGCCCAAGGGGGAGACCCAGTACTTC
>TRBV6-5|.|TRBJ1-5|.
CASNIQVGSNQPQHF
TGTGCCAGCAATATACAAGTCGGGAGCAATCAGCCCCAGCATTTT
>TRBV28|once|TRBJ1-5|.
CASNQGVQPQHF
TGTGCCAGCAACCAAGGGGTCCAGCCCCAGCATTTT
>TRBV6-6|.|TRBJ2-5|.
CASSAQGIQETQYF
TGTGCCAGCAGTGCCCAGGGGATTCAAGAGACCCAGTACTTC
>TRBV6-1|.|TRBJ2-5|.
CASSGGSGDRNDF
TGTGCCAGCAGTGGGGGAAGTGGAGACAGGAACGACTTC
>TRBV7-9|.|TRBJ1-6|.
CASSLVAGVRESPLHF
TGTGCCAGCAGCCTCGTTGCAGGGGTTAGGGAATCACCCCTCCACTTT
>TRBV2|medium-sized|TRBJ1-2|.
CASSGTHNYGYTF
TGTGCCAGCAGCGGGACACATAACTATGGCTACACCTTC
>TRBV25-1|.|TRBJ2-4|.
CASSEERLGNIQYF
TGTGCCAGCAGTGAAGAGAGGTTGGGAAACATTCAGTACTTC
>TRBV6-1|.|TRBJ1-2|TRBD1
CASTPLGTGVGGYTF
TGTGCCAGCACCCCCCTAGGGACAGGGGTAGGTGGCTACACCTTC
>TRBV5-1|.|TRBJ1-1|.
CASSLEGVNTEAFF
TGCGCCAGCAGCTTGGAAGGGGTGAACACTGAAGCTTTCTTT
>TRBV5-1|.|TRBJ2-2|TRBD1
CASSRQGVTGELFF
TGCGCCAGCAGCAGGCAGGGGGTTACCGGGGAGCTGTTTTTT
>TRBV4-1|.|TRBJ2-3|.
CASSQDPFGGGTDTQYF
TGCGCCAGCAGCCAAGATCCATTCGGCGGGGGCACAGATACGCAGTATTTT
>TRBV7-9|.|TRBJ2-7|TRBD1
CASSPRDRLYEQYF
TGTGCCAGCAGCCCACGGGACAGGCTCTACGAGCAGTACTTC
>TRBV4-2|.|TRBJ2-2|.
CASSRGPAGTGELFF
TGTGCCAGCAGCCGAGGGCCAGCGGGCACCGGGGAGCTGTTTTTT
>TRBV27|.|TRBJ1-1|.
CASSPTGSEAFF
TGTGCCAGCAGTCCGACCGGGAGTGAAGCTTTCTTT
>TRBV14|medium-sized|TRBJ2-1|.
CASSPGGGWDEQFF
TGTGCCAGCAGTCCCGGCGGAGGGTGGGATGAGCAGTTCTTC
>TRBV6-1|.|TRBJ1-2|TRBD1
CASSEWTGGNYGYTF
TGTGCCAGCAGTGAATGGACAGGGGGGAACTATGGCTACACCTTC
>TRBV5-5|.|TRBJ2-5|TRBD2
CASSLGSSGGKETQYF
TGTGCCAGCAGCTTGGGGTCTAGCGGGGGAAAAGAGACCCAGTACTTC
>TRBV6-5|.|TRBJ2-7|TRBD2
CASSQLAGSSYEQYF
TGTGCCAGCAGCCAGCTAGCGGGGAGCTCCTACGAGCAGTACTTC
>TRBV9|few|TRBJ1-3|.
CASSPNREGNTIYF
TGTGCCAGCAGCCCCAACAGGGAGGGAAACACCATATATTTT
>TRBV6-5|.|TRBJ1-1|.
CASSSKRGVFSEAFF
TGTGCCAGCAGTTCAAAAAGGGGCGTATTTTCTGAAGCTTTCTTT
>TRBV4-2|.|TRBJ1-1|.
CASSQDRGVGTEAFF
TGTGCCAGCAGCCAAGACAGGGGTGTGGGCACTGAAGCTTTCTTT
>TRBV5-1|.|TRBJ2-7|TRBD1
CASSFGTGRFFGQYF
TGCGCCAGCAGCTTCGGGACAGGGCGGTTTTTCGGGCAGTACTTC
>TRBV5-6|.|TRBJ2-1|.
CASSLAGGRSSYNEQFF
TGTGCCAGCAGCTTGGCCGGCGGTCGTAGCTCCTACAATGAGCAGTTCTTC
>TRBV7-3|.|TRBJ1-2|TRBD1
CATRDRAGIGGYTF
TGTGCCACCAGAGACAGGGCTGGGATTGGTGGCTACACCTTC
>TRBV6-5|.|TRBJ1-6|.
CASSDRGPSPLHF
TGTGCCAGCAGCGACCGAGGGCCTTCACCCCTCCACTTT
>TRBV9|.|TRBJ1-1|TRBD1
CASSVGQGFQNTEAFF
TGTGCCAGCAGCGTAGGACAGGGGTTTCAGAACACTGAAGCTTTCTTT
>TRBV7-3|few|TRBJ2-1|TRBD2
CSSSLGAGGFNEQFF
TGTTCCAGCAGCTTAGGCGCGGGGGGGTTCAATGAGCAGTTCTTC